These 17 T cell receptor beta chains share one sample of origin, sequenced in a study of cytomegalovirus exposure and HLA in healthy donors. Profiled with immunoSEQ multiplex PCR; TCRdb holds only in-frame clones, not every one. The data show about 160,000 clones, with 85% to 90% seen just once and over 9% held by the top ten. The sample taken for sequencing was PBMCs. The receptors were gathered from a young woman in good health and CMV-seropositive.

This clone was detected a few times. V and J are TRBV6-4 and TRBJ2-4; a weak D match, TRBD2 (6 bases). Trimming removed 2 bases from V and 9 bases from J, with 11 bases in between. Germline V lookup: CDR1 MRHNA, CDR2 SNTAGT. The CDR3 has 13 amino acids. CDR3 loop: CASSDGTLGIQYF. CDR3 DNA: TGTGCCAGCAGTGACGGGACTTTAGGCATTCAGTACTTC.

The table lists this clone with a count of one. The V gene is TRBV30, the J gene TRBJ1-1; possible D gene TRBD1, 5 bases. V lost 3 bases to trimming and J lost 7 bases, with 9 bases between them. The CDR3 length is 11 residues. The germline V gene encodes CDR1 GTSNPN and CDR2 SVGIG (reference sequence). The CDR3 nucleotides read TGTGCCTGGAGCAGGGTTTTTGAAGCTTTCTTT. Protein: CAWSRVFEAFF.

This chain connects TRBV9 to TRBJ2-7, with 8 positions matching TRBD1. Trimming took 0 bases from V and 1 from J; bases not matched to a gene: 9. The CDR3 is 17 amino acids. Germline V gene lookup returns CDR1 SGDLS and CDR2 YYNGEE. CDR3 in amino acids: CASSVEIGTGDSYEQYF. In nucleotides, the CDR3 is TGTGCCAGCAGCGTAGAAATTGGGACAGGTGATTCCTACGAGCAGTACTTC.

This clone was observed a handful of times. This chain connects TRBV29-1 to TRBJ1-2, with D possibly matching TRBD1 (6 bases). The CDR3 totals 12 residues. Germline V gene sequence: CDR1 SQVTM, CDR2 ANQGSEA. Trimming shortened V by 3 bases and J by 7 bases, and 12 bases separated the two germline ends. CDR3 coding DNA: TGCAGCGTTGACAGGGGAGTGGGTGGCTACACCTTC. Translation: CSVDRGVGGYTF.

The CDR3 nucleotides are TGTGCCACCAGCAGAGATCGGGGTCTCACAGATACGCAGTATTTT. As protein: CATSRDRGLTDTQYF. The chain couples TRBV15 to TRBJ2-3, with D possibly being TRBD2 (5 bases). CDR3 length: 15 residues. The V gene's germline CDR1 is LNHNV and CDR2 YYDKDF (reference sequence). The V end lost 0 bases, the J end lost 2 bases, and 9 bases lay between the germline ends.

CDR3 nucleotide sequence: TGTGCCAGCAGCTTAGAGCTCCTTGGGACAGGCGAGACCCAGTACTTC. Amino acids: CASSLELLGTGETQYF. The V call is TRBV7-6, the J call TRBJ2-5; 8 nucleotides agree with TRBD1. Germline V gene data show CDR1 as SGHVS and CDR2 as FNYEAQ. The ends lost 1 base at V and 5 bases at J; junction bases unmatched: 9. The CDR3 runs 16 residues.

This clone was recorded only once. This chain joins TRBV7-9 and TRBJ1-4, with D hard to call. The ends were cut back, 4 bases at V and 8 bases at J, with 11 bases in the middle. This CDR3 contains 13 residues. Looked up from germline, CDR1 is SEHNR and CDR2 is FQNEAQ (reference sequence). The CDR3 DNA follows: TGTGCCAGCAGCTCCCAGACCAGGGAAAAACTGTTTTTT. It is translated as CASSSQTREKLFF.

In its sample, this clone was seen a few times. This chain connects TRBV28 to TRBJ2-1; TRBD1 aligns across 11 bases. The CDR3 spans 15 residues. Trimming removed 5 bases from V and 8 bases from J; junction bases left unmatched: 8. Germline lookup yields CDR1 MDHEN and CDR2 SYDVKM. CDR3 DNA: TGTGCCAGCAGTGGACAGGGGGCGAGCGTCGATGAGCAGTTCTTC. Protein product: CASSGQGASVDEQFF. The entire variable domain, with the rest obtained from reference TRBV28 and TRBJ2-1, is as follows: DVKVTQSSRYLVKRTGEKVFLECVQDMDHENMFWYRQDPGLGLRLIYFSYDVKMKEKGDIPEGYSVSREKKERFSLILESASTNQTSMYLCASSGQGASVDEQFFGPGTRLTVL.

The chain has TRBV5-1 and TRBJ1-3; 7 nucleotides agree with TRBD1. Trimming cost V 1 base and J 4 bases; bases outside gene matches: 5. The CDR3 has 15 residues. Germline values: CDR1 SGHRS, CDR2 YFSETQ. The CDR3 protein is CASSLYPGGGNTIYF. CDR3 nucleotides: TGCGCCAGCAGCTTGTATCCAGGGGGAGGAAACACCATATATTTT.

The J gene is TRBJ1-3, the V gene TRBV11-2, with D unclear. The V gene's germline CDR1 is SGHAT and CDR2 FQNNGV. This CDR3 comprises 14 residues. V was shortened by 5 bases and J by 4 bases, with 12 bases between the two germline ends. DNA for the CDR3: TGTGCCAGCAGCACCGCCTTCCGGGGAAACACCATATATTTT. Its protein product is CASSTAFRGNTIYF.

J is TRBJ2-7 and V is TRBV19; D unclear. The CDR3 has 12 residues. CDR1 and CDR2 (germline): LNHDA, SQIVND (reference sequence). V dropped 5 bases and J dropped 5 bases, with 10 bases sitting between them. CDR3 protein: CASSALGHEQYF. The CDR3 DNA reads TGTGCCAGTAGTGCCTTGGGCCACGAGCAGTACTTC.

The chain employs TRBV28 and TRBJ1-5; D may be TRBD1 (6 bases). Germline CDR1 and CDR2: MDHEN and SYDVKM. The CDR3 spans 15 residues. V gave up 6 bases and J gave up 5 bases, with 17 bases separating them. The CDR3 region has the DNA TGTGCCAGCAGCCTTAGTAGGGGGGGGTATCAGCCCCAGCATTTT. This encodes CASSLSRGGYQPQHF.

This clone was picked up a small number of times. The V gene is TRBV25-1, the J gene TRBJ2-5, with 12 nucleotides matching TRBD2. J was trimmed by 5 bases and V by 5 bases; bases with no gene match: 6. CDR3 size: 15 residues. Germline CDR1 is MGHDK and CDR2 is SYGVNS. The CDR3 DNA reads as TGTGCCAGCAGTTCGCCTAGCGGGAGGGGGGAGACCCAGTACTTC. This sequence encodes CASSSPSGRGETQYF. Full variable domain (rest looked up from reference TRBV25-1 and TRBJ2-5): EADIYQTPRYLVIGTGKKITLECSQTMGHDKMYWYQQDPGMELHLIHYSYGVNSTEKGDLSSESTVSRIRTEHFPLTLESARPSHTSQYLCASSSPSGRGETQYFGPGTRLLVL.

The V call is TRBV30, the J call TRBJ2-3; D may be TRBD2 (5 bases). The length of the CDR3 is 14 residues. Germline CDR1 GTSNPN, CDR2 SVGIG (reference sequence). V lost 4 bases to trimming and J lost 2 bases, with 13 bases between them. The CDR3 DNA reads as TGTGCCTGGACACCTAGCAGCACCACAGATACGCAGTATTTT. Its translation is CAWTPSSTTDTQYF.

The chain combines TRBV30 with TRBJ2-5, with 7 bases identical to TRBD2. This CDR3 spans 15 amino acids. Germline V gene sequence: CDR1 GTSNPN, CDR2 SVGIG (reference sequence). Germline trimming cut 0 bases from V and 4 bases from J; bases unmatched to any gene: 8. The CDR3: CAWSVGQGGRETQYF. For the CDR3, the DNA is TGTGCCTGGAGTGTAGGCCAGGGCGGGAGAGAGACCCAGTACTTC.

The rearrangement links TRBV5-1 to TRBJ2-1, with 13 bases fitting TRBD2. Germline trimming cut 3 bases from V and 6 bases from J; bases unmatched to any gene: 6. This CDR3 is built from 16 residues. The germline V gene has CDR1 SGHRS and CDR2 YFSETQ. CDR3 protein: CASSWAGTSGTNEQFF. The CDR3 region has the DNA TGCGCCAGCAGCTGGGCCGGGACTAGCGGGACCAATGAGCAGTTCTTC.

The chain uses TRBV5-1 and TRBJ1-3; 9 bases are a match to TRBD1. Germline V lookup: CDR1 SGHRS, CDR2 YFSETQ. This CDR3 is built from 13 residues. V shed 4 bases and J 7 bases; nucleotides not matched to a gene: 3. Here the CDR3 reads CASSKQGANTIYF. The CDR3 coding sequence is TGCGCCAGCAGCAAACAGGGGGCGAACACCATATATTTT.